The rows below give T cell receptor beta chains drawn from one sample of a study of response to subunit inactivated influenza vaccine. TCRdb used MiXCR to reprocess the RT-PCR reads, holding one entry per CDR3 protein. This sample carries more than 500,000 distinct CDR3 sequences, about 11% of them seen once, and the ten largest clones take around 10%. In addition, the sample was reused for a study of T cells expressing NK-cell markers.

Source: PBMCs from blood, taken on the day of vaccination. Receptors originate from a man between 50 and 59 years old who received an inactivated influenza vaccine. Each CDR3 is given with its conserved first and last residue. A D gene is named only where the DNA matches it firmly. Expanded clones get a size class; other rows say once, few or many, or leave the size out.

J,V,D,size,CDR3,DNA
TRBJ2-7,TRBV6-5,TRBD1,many,CAAQGAGEQYF,TGTGCCGCACAGGGGGCAGGAGAGCAGTACTTC
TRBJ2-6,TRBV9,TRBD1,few,CASSVNRGLVGANVLTF,TGTGCCAGCAGCGTAAACAGGGGGCTGGTTGGGGCCAACGTCCTGACTTTC
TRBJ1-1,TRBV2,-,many,CASSHDPNTEAFF,TGTGCCAGCAGCCACGACCCGAACACTGAAGCTTTCTTT
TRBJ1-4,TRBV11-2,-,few,CASSRPWVRGEKLFF,TGTGCCAGCAGCCGTCCCTGGGTCCGCGGGGAAAAACTGTTTTTT
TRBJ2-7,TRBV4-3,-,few,CASSQTGTGTYEQYF,TGCGCCAGCAGCCAAACCGGGACGGGCACCTACGAGCAGTACTTC
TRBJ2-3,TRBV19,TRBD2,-,CASSISGSGTDTQYF,TGTGCCAGTAGTATAAGCGGGAGCGGCACAGATACGCAGTATTTT
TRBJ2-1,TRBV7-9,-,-,CASSLVLIWLDNEQFF,TGTGCCAGCAGCTTAGTACTTATATGGCTAGACAATGAGCAGTTCTTC
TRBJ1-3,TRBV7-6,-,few,CASSLSKGAGNTIYF,TGTGCCAGCAGCTTAAGTAAGGGCGCTGGAAACACCATATATTTT
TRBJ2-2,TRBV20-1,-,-,CSATRGGADGELFF,TGCAGTGCTACACGTGGGGGGGCAGACGGGGAGCTGTTTTTT
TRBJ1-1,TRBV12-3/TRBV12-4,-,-,CASGGGARTEAFF,TGTGCCAGTGGGGGGGGCGCAAGGACTGAAGCTTTCTTT
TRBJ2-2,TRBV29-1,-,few,CSVHEGKGTGELFF,TGCAGCGTTCACGAGGGGAAAGGCACCGGGGAGCTGTTTTTT
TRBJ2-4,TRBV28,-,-,CASSFDRRLAKNIQYF,TGTGCCAGCAGTTTTGACAGAAGACTAGCCAAAAACATTCAGTACTTC
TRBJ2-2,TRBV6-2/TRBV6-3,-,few,CASNQGGGELFF,TGTGCCAGCAACCAGGGAGGCGGGGAGCTGTTTTTT
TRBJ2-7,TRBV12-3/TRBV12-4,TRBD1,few,CASSGTGTGASEQYF,TGTGCCAGCAGTGGAACCGGGACAGGGGCCTCCGAGCAGTACTTC
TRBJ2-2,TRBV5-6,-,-,CASSYTGPGGELFF,TGTGCCAGCAGCTACACCGGGCCGGGGGGGGAGCTGTTTTTT
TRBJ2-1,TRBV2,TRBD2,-,CASSYVAGGPHNEQFF,TGTGCCAGCAGTTACGTAGCGGGAGGGCCCCACAATGAGCAGTTCTTC
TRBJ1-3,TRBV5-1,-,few,CASSLSLAGSGNTIYF,TGCGCCAGCAGCTTGAGTTTGGCAGGCTCTGGAAACACCATATATTTT
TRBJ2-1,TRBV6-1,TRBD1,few,CASRSPGTGLLNEQFF,TGTGCCAGCAGGAGCCCCGGGACAGGACTTTTGAATGAGCAGTTCTTC
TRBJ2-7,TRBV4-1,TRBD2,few,CASSQAPGLAGGSSYEQYF,TGCGCCAGCAGCCAAGCTCCCGGACTAGCGGGGGGTTCCTCCTACGAGCAGTACTTC
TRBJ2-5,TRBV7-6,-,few,CASSLTLESSQYF,TGTGCCAGCAGCTTGACACTAGAAAGCAGCCAGTACTTC
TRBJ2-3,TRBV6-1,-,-,CASLADPGLSDTQYF,TGTGCCAGCCTCGCCGACCCAGGGTTATCAGATACGCAGTATTTT
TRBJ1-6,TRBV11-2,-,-,CASSLPDRNSPLHF,TGTGCCAGCAGCTTACCAGATCGTAATTCACCCCTCCACTTT
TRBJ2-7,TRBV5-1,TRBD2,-,CASSPLVLAASYEQYF,TGCGCCAGCAGCCCCCTTGTACTAGCGGCCTCCTACGAGCAGTACTTC
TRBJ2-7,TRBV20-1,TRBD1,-,CSAPDGTGPESYEQYF,TGCAGTGCCCCCGACGGGACAGGGCCGGAATCCTACGAGCAGTACTTC
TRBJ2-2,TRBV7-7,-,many,CASGTSAAAGELFF,TGTGCCAGCGGAACTAGTGCGGCGGCCGGGGAGCTGTTTTTT
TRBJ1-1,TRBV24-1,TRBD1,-,CATSDAGTVQVVNTEAFF,TGTGCCACCAGTGATGCCGGGACAGTCCAAGTAGTGAACACTGAAGCTTTCTTT
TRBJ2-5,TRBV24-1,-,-,CATSGSGETQYF,TGTGCCACCAGTGGGTCCGGGGAGACCCAGTACTTC
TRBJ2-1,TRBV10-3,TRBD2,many,CAISEGTSSYNEQFF,TGTGCCATCAGTGAAGGGACTAGCTCCTACAATGAGCAGTTCTTC
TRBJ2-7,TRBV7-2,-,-,CASSLVTSGNEQYF,TGTGCCAGCAGCTTAGTGACGTCGGGGAATGAGCAGTACTTC